This is a list of T cell receptor beta chains from one sample in a study of post-analysis software for immune sequencing data. TCRdb reanalysed the PCR reads using MiXCR and keeps one entry per CDR3 protein. The sample contains 650,000 to 900,000 distinct CDR3 sequences, just over 45% of which appear only once. Sequencing was carried out using blood. All receptors come from a girl aged 5-17 years with multiple sclerosis. Each CDR3 is given with its conserved first and last residue. Each record gives: J gene, clone size, D gene, V gene, CDR3 protein, CDR3 DNA. D genes are given only for firm matches. Only some rows state a clone size, as once, few, many or a class for expanded clones.

TRBJ2-1,-,-,TRBV29-1,CSVEAAGRSYNEQFF,TGCAGCGTTGAAGCGGCAGGACGAAGTTACAATGAGCAGTTCTTC
TRBJ1-2,once,TRBD1,TRBV27,CASSQADRAGGYTF,TGTGCCAGCAGTCAAGCCGACAGGGCGGGGGGCTACACCTTC
TRBJ1-1,-,-,TRBV7-2,CASSFTPMNTEAFF,TGTGCCAGCAGCTTTACGCCGATGAACACTGAAGCTTTCTTT
TRBJ2-2,few,TRBD1,TRBV6-2/TRBV6-3,CASSHRDIRTGMYTGELFF,TGTGCCAGCAGCCACCGCGACATCCGGACAGGGATGTACACCGGGGAGCTGTTTTTT
TRBJ1-1,once,-,TRBV7-2,CASSAGRTEAFF,TGTGCCAGCAGTGCAGGGCGGACTGAAGCTTTCTTT
TRBJ2-7,-,-,TRBV10-3,CAISDSGTVTSYEQYF,TGTGCCATCAGTGATTCCGGGACTGTGACCTCCTACGAGCAGTACTTC
TRBJ2-3,many,TRBD2,TRBV20-1,CSAPDRGSSGSGTDTQYF,TGCAGTGCACCGGACCGGGGGTCTAGCGGGTCGGGCACAGATACGCAGTATTTT
TRBJ2-1,-,-,TRBV3-1,CASSQGRNNEQFF,TGTGCCAGCAGCCAAGGACGGAACAATGAGCAGTTCTTC
TRBJ2-7,-,TRBD1,TRBV7-9,CASSFPSDRDSKYEQYF,TGTGCCAGCAGCTTCCCTTCGGACCGGGACAGCAAATACGAGCAGTACTTC
TRBJ1-5,-,TRBD1,TRBV10-3,CAISQGGNQPQHF,TGTGCCATCAGCCAGGGGGGGAATCAGCCCCAGCATTTT
TRBJ2-4,few,TRBD2,TRBV24-1,CATSDFKRGIQYF,TGTGCCACCAGTGATTTCAAGCGGGGTATTCAGTACTTC
TRBJ1-1,-,-,TRBV30,CAWTKGISTEAFF,TGTGCCTGGACGAAAGGAATCTCCACTGAAGCTTTCTTT
TRBJ1-6,few,TRBD1,TRBV6-5,CATQNLQGKPLHF,TGTGCCACCCAGAACTTACAGGGGAAACCCCTCCACTTT
TRBJ2-1,-,-,TRBV14,CASSQVFGTPNEQFF,TGTGCCAGCAGCCAAGTATTCGGGACACCGAATGAGCAGTTCTTC
TRBJ2-7,-,TRBD2,TRBV11-2,CASSLRTSGRGYEQYF,TGTGCCAGCAGCTTACGGACTAGCGGGAGGGGGTACGAGCAGTACTTC
TRBJ2-7,few,-,TRBV7-3,CASSRNLGGEQYF,TGTGCCAGCAGCCGAAACCTGGGCGGGGAGCAGTACTTC
TRBJ2-7,-,-,TRBV2,CASSGEDSFYEQYF,TGTGCCAGCAGTGGTGAGGACAGTTTCTACGAGCAGTACTTC
TRBJ1-5,few,TRBD1,TRBV20-1,CSAPGTGPSNQPQHF,TGCAGTGCCCCCGGGACAGGGCCTAGCAATCAGCCCCAGCATTTT
TRBJ2-7,-,-,TRBV7-8,CASSPRIYEQYF,TGTGCCAGCAGCCCCCGGATTTACGAGCAGTACTTC
TRBJ1-2,-,-,TRBV27,CASSSQGPTNYGCTF,TGTGCCAGCAGTTCCCAGGGTCCAACTAACTATGGCTGCACCTTC
TRBJ2-1,-,-,TRBV11-2,CASSLSTKQFF,TGTGCCAGCAGCTTAAGTACTAAGCAGTTCTTC
TRBJ1-1,few,-,TRBV7-9,CASSLERGSEAFF,TGTGCCAGCAGCTTAGAGCGGGGTTCTGAAGCTTTCTTT
TRBJ2-3,once,TRBD2,TRBV7-2,CASSLDGISGRLATDSQYF,TGTGCCAGCAGCTTAGACGGGATTAGCGGGAGGTTGGCCACAGATTCGCAGTATTTT
TRBJ2-3,few,TRBD1,TRBV6-5,CASRTGTGTEYTQYF,TGTGCCAGCAGAACCGGGACAGGGACGGAGTATACGCAGTATTTT
TRBJ2-3,many,TRBD2,TRBV7-2,CASSRGTSGADTQYF,TGTGCCAGCAGTCGAGGGACTAGCGGAGCGGATACGCAGTATTTT
TRBJ1-5,few,-,TRBV20-1,CSASGGKQPQHF,TGCAGTGCTAGCGGGGGGAAACAGCCCCAGCATTTT
TRBJ2-1,-,-,TRBV20-1,CSIVQDLYNEQFF,TGCAGTATCGTACAGGACCTATACAATGAGCAGTTCTTC
TRBJ2-7,-,TRBD2,TRBV4-3,CASSQGRAGGNYEQYF,TGCGCCAGCAGCCAAGGTCGCGCGGGAGGGAACTACGAGCAGTACTTC
TRBJ2-3,-,-,TRBV28,CAGSPLISKDTQYF,TGTGCCGGCAGTCCTCTAATCAGCAAAGATACGCAGTATTTT
TRBJ2-2,few,TRBD1,TRBV6-1,CASSDSGGSGELFF,TGTGCCAGCAGTGATTCAGGGGGCTCCGGGGAGCTGTTTTTT
TRBJ2-7,-,-,TRBV5-4,CASSLSGTRTYEQYF,TGTGCCAGCAGCTTGTCCGGGACAAGGACTTACGAGCAGTACTTC
TRBJ2-3,-,TRBD2,TRBV12-3/TRBV12-4,CASSTSGSKTDTQYF,TGTGCCAGCAGTACGAGCGGGAGTAAAACAGATACGCAGTATTTT
TRBJ2-7,-,-,TRBV29-1,CSVEGFAYEQYF,TGCAGCGTTGAAGGATTCGCCTACGAGCAGTACTTC
TRBJ2-7,-,TRBD1,TRBV24-1,CATSGSDRAEQYF,TGTGCCACCAGTGGTTCCGACAGGGCCGAGCAGTACTTC
TRBJ2-5,few,TRBD2,TRBV5-1,CASSISGTNGETQYF,TGCGCCAGCAGCATCTCCGGGACTAATGGAGAGACCCAGTACTTC
TRBJ1-2,-,-,TRBV2,CASSSPGRPDGYTF,TGTGCCAGCAGTTCCCCCGGGAGGCCAGATGGCTACACCTTC
TRBJ2-3,few,-,TRBV10-3,CAISESEGSTDTRYF,TGTGCCATCAGTGAGTCGGAGGGGAGCACAGATACGCGGTATTTT
TRBJ2-1,-,-,TRBV10-3,CAISESWQGNEQFF,TGTGCCATCAGTGAGTCTTGGCAGGGAAATGAGCAGTTCTTC
TRBJ2-3,-,-,TRBV28,CASIRGSLPPYF,TGTGCCAGCATAAGGGGATCCCTCCCCCCGTATTTT
TRBJ2-5,-,TRBD1,TRBV7-9,CASSLQGVKETQYF,TGTGCCAGCAGCTTACAGGGGGTGAAGGAGACCCAGTACTTC
TRBJ2-3,few,-,TRBV15,CATSRDTAVVHTDTQYF,TGTGCCACCAGCAGAGATACGGCTGTGGTACACACAGATACGCAGTATTTT
TRBJ2-1,-,-,TRBV6-5,CASSLSGPLINEQFF,TGTGCCAGCAGCCTTAGCGGCCCATTGATCAATGAGCAGTTCTTC
TRBJ1-5,-,-,TRBV10-3,CAIRSGNNQPQHF,TGTGCCATCAGGTCAGGCAACAATCAGCCCCAGCATTTT
TRBJ2-1,once,-,TRBV5-8,CASSLEPGRRNEQFF,TGTGCCAGCAGCTTGGAGCCAGGGCGGCGCAATGAGCAGTTCTTC
TRBJ1-5,-,TRBD1,TRBV9,CASSVGDSHNQPQHF,TGTGCCAGCAGCGTAGGGGACAGTCATAATCAGCCCCAGCATTTT
TRBJ1-2,-,-,TRBV10-3,CAITPDLHGYTF,TGTGCCATCACCCCGGACCTACATGGCTACACCTTC
TRBJ2-1,-,TRBD2,TRBV27,CASSLSLLAGIYNEQFF,TGTGCCAGCAGTTTATCGCTACTAGCGGGAATCTACAATGAGCAGTTCTTC
TRBJ2-1,few,TRBD2,TRBV12-3/TRBV12-4,CASNWTSGSFYNEQFF,TGTGCCAGCAACTGGACTAGCGGGAGCTTCTACAATGAGCAGTTCTTC
TRBJ2-1,few,TRBD2,TRBV7-6,CASPSSGKRGYNEQFF,TGTGCCAGTCCCAGCAGCGGGAAACGAGGGTACAATGAGCAGTTCTTC
TRBJ2-7,-,-,TRBV9,CASSVGQTGTFEQYF,TGTGCCAGCAGCGTAGGTCAGACTGGCACGTTCGAGCAGTACTTC
TRBJ2-1,-,TRBD1,TRBV28,CASSNRGLGDEQFF,TGTGCCAGCAGTAACAGGGGGCTCGGCGATGAGCAGTTCTTC
TRBJ1-5,many,-,TRBV27,CASSLSISLGSPQHF,TGTGCCAGCAGTTTATCGATATCCCTCGGCTCGCCCCAGCATTTT
TRBJ1-5,-,-,TRBV3-1,CASSEEQPQHF,TGTGCCAGCAGCGAAGAACAGCCCCAGCATTTT
TRBJ2-3,-,TRBD2,TRBV20-1,CSAGLAGVRTDTQYF,TGCAGTGCGGGGCTAGCGGGAGTTCGCACAGATACGCAGTATTTT